The 17 T cell receptor beta chains listed next were all sequenced from one sample in a study of T cells in localized non-small cell lung cancer (dated by TCRdb to about 2020). The receptor library was made with the immunoSEQ multiplex PCR assay. TCRdb retrieved this table from immuneACCESS and kept in-frame rearrangements only. Not all clones are present; in checked studies, unresolved V genes account for under half, and no reason is known for the remainder. The sample data list tens of thousands of clones, and roughly 87% of these were observed just once. Around 15% of the sample is held by the ten biggest clonotypes. The sequencing used peripheral blood, collected before any cancer treatment. The receptors were sampled from a man aged 40-75 years with stage I squamous cell lung carcinoma.

The rearrangement links TRBV11-1 to TRBJ2-3; no reliable D call. This CDR3 is 15 amino acids long. Germline V gene sequence: CDR1 SGHAT, CDR2 FQDESV (reference sequence). V was trimmed by 5 bases and J by 6 bases, leaving 18 bases between them. In nucleotides, the CDR3 is TGTGCCAGCAGCCCAAGGCCCCCCCCCAGCGATACGCAGTATTTT. It specifies CASSPRPPPSDTQYF.

V usage is TRBV5-6 and J usage is TRBJ1-2, with unresolved D. The CDR3 has 13 residues. The germline V and J ends were trimmed by 5 bases and 8 bases, with 16 bases remaining between them. CDR1 is SGHDT, CDR2 YYEEEE, per germline. The CDR3 region has the DNA TGTGCCAGCAGAAGTCGGGTAGGGATGGGCTACACCTTC. It encodes CASRSRVGMGYTF.

The V gene is TRBV5-5, the J gene TRBJ1-5; D is unresolved. CDR1 is SGHKS and CDR2 is YYEKEE in the germline V gene (reference sequence). V lost 0 bases and J lost 6, with 7 bases in between. The CDR3 is 13 amino acids. CDR3 loop: CASSLAVGQPQHF. CDR3 DNA sequence: TGTGCCAGCAGCTTGGCAGTCGGTCAGCCCCAGCATTTT. Drawing the rest from reference TRBV5-5 and TRBJ1-5, the complete variable domain is DAGVTQSPTHLIKTRGQQVTLRCSPISGHKSVSWYQQVLGQGPQFIFQYYEKEERGRGNFPDRFSARQFPNYSSELNVNALLLGDSALYLCASSLAVGQPQHFGDGTRLSIL.

In its sample, this clone was seen a few times. The gene calls are TRBV19 and TRBJ1-1, with 7 bases that match TRBD1. Germline V lookup: CDR1 LNHDA, CDR2 SQIVND (reference sequence). The CDR3 consists of 13 residues. J gave up 2 bases and V 7 bases, and 4 bases lay outside the gene matches. The CDR3 reads CASTRQGNTEAFF. The CDR3 DNA sequence: TGTGCCAGTACCAGACAGGGAAACACTGAAGCTTTCTTT.

This chain links TRBV11-3 with TRBJ2-1, with 12 bases that match TRBD2. Losses at the gene ends were 5 bases for V and 5 bases for J; bases not matched to a gene: 4. The germline V gene has CDR1 SGHNT and CDR2 YENEEA. The CDR3 covers 15 residues. The CDR3 spells CASSSGLAGNNEQFF. CDR3 nucleotides: TGTGCCAGCAGCAGCGGACTAGCGGGGAACAATGAGCAGTTCTTC. The full variable domain, its missing parts supplied by reference TRBV11-3 and TRBJ2-1, is EAGVVQSPRYKIIEKKQPVAFWCNPISGHNTLYWYLQNLGQGPELLIRYENEEAVDDSQLPKDRFSAERLKGVDSTLKIQPAELGDSAVYLCASSSGLAGNNEQFFGPGTRLTVL.

The chain has TRBV4-1 and TRBJ1-5, with D possibly TRBD1 on 5 matching bases. CDR3 length: 15 residues. Germline V CDR1 and CDR2: MGHRA, YSYEKL. V was trimmed by 0 bases and J by 6 bases, leaving 12 bases between them. CDR3 region: CASSQDGATIQPQHF. The CDR3 DNA follows: TGCGCCAGCAGCCAAGATGGGGCAACAATTCAGCCCCAGCATTTT.

The chain couples TRBV2 to TRBJ1-2; tentative D call: TRBD1 (6 bases). The CDR3 has 15 amino acids. Per germline, CDR1 SNHLY and CDR2 FYNNEI. The V gene lost 0 bases and the J gene lost 4 bases, with 12 bases spanning the gap. CDR3 sequence reads: CASSEAGEGGYGYTF. The CDR3 nucleotides are TGTGCCAGCAGTGAAGCAGGAGAAGGGGGCTATGGCTACACCTTC.

This clone appeared a few times. The sample contains more than one DNA sequence encoding this CDR3. The chain combines TRBV15 with TRBJ1-5, with D unclear. The V end lost 0 bases, the J end lost 1 base, and 7 bases lay between the germline ends. Germline loops: CDR1 LNHNV, CDR2 YYDKDF (reference sequence). There are 15 residues in the CDR3. For the CDR3, the DNA is TGTGCCACCAGCAGAGACAAAGGGAGCAATCAGCCCCAGCATTTT. Its protein is CATSRDKGSNQPQHF.

V and J are TRBV28 and TRBJ1-4; D not certain. CDR1 and CDR2 from the germline V gene are MDHEN and SYDVKM. V lost 3 bases and J 8 bases, leaving 10 bases between the germline ends. This CDR3 has 13 amino acids. CDR3 residues: CASSLPGGEKLFF. In DNA, the CDR3 is TGTGCCAGCAGTTTGCCCGGTGGGGAAAAACTGTTTTTT.

The chain recombines TRBV27 with TRBJ2-2; 10 bases are a match to TRBD2. J gave up 3 bases and V 6 bases, and 10 bases lay outside the gene matches. The CDR3 has 17 amino acids. Germline assignment: CDR1 MNHEY and CDR2 SMNVEV (reference sequence). The CDR3 here is CASRRGSGGAHTGELFF. The CDR3 region has the DNA TGTGCCAGCAGACGTGGGAGCGGGGGGGCCCACACCGGGGAGCTGTTTTTT.

This chain uses TRBV2 with TRBJ2-2; D call uncertain. The CDR3 extends over 13 amino acids. Per germline, CDR1 SNHLY and CDR2 FYNNEI. With 7 bases removed from V and 6 bases from J, the gap between germline ends came to 12 bases. The CDR3 reads CASTATLPGELFF. The CDR3 nucleotides read TGTGCCAGCACCGCAACATTGCCCGGGGAGCTGTTTTTT. The full variable domain, completed using reference TRBV2 and TRBJ2-2, is EPEVTQTPSHQVTQMGQEVILRCVPISNHLYFYWYRQILGQKVEFLVSFYNNEISEKSEIFDDQFSVERPDGSNFTLKIRSTKLEDSAMYFCASTATLPGELFFGEGSRLTVL.

The V and J genes are TRBV2 and TRBJ2-3; D call uncertain. The CDR3 has 13 amino acids. The germline V and J ends were trimmed by 2 bases and 11 bases, with 14 bases remaining between them. Germline V gene sequence: CDR1 SNHLY, CDR2 FYNNEI. Here the CDR3 reads CASSESGRSKQYF. The CDR3 bases are TGTGCCAGCAGTGAATCGGGCCGGTCTAAGCAGTATTTT.

The chain is built from TRBV29-1 and TRBJ2-7; a possible D gene is TRBD2 (6 bases). V was pared by 5 bases and J by 0 bases, with 17 bases between. From germline, CDR1 is SQVTM and CDR2 ANQGSEA. CDR3 length equals 15 residues. The CDR3 nucleotides read TGCAGCGTTACTCGTGGGAGGACGAGCTCCTACGAGCAGTACTTC. It codes for CSVTRGRTSSYEQYF.

This clone was observed a few times. The chain links TRBV29-1 to TRBJ1-5; TRBD1 matches 10 bases. Germline assignment: CDR1 SQVTM and CDR2 ANQGSEA. The CDR3 has 14 amino acids. V lost 6 bases, J lost 7 bases, and 9 bases stayed unmatched. CDR3 loop: CSVAPGTGEQPQHF. The DNA of the CDR3 is TGCAGCGTCGCCCCAGGGACAGGGGAGCAGCCCCAGCATTTT.

This chain uses TRBV6-6 with TRBJ2-1; 7 bases match TRBD1. The germline V gene has CDR1 MNHNY and CDR2 SVGAGI (reference sequence). V lost 6 bases to trimming and J lost 4 bases; unmatched junction nucleotides: 9. This CDR3 has 15 residues. The CDR3 DNA reads as TGTGCCAGCAGCCTACCGACAGGGCATTACAATGAGCAGTTCTTC. As protein: CASSLPTGHYNEQFF.

This sequence joins TRBV4-1 and TRBJ1-4, with D perhaps TRBD1 (5 bases). CDR3 length: 15 amino acids. Germline values: CDR1 MGHRA, CDR2 YSYEKL. Trimming cost V 0 bases and J 8 bases, with 13 bases left between them. The CDR3 DNA reads TGCGCCAGCAGCCAAGATGGCGGAGGGGAAGAAAAACTGTTTTTT. Encoded protein: CASSQDGGGEEKLFF.

This clone showed up just once. The chain joins TRBV30 to TRBJ2-5, with D hard to call. The germline V gene has CDR1 GTSNPN and CDR2 SVGIG (reference sequence). Trimming left V 0 bases short and J 5 bases short, with 10 bases between. The CDR3 covers 13 residues. The CDR3: CAWSVTDWETQYF. The DNA of the CDR3 is TGTGCCTGGAGTGTAACTGACTGGGAGACCCAGTACTTC. Combining the CDR3 with reference TRBV30 and TRBJ2-5 gives the whole variable domain SQTIHQWPATLVQPVGSPLSLECTVEGTSNPNLYWYRQAAGRGLQLLFYSVGIGQISSEVPQNLSASRPQDRQFILSSKKLLLSDSGFYLCAWSVTDWETQYFGPGTRLLVL.